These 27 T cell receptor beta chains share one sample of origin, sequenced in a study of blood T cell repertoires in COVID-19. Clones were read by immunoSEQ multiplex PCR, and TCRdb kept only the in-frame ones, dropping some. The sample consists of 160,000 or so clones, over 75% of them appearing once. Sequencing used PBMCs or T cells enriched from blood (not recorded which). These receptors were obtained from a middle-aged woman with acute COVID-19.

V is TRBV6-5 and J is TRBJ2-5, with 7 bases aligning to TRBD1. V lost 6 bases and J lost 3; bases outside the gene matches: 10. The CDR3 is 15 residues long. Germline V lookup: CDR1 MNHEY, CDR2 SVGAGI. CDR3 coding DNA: TGTGCCAGCAGGCCAACTCCGGGACAGAAAGAGACCCAGTACTTC. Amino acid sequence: CASRPTPGQKETQYF.

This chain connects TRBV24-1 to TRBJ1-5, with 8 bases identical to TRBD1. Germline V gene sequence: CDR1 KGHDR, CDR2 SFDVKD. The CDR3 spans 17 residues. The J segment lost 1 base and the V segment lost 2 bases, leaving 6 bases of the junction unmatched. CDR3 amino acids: CATSDSDRAQSNQPQHF. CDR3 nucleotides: TGTGCCACCAGTGATTCGGACAGGGCCCAGAGCAATCAGCCCCAGCATTTT.

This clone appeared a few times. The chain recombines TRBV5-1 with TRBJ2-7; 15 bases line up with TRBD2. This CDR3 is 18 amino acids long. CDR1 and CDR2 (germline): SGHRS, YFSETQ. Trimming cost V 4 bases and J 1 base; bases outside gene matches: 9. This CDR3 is CASSTRTSGRGVSYEQYF. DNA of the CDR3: TGCGCCAGCAGCACAAGGACTAGCGGGAGGGGGGTTTCCTACGAGCAGTACTTC.

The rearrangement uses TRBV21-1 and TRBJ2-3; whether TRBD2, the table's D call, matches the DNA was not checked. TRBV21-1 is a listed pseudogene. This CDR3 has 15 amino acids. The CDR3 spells CASKVCGSSTDTQYF. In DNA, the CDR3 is TGTGCCAGCAAAGTATGCGGGAGCTCCACAGATACGCAGTATTTT.

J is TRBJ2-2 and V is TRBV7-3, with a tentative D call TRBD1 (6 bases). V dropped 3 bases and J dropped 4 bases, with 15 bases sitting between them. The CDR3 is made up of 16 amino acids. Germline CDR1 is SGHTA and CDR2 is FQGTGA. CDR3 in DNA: TGTGCCAGCAGCTTGGGGGTAAACAGGGCCACCGGGGAGCTGTTTTTT. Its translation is CASSLGVNRATGELFF. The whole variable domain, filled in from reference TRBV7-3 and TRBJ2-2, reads GAGVSQTPSNKVTEKGKYVELRCDPISGHTALYWYRQSLGQGPEFLIYFQGTGAADDSGLPNDRFFAVRPEGSVSTLKIQRTERGDSAVYLCASSLGVNRATGELFFGEGSRLTVL.

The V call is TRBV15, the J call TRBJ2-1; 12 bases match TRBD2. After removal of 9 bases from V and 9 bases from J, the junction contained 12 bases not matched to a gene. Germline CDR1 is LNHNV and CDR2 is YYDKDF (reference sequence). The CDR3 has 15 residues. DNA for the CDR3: TGTGCCACATCCCCAATGACTAGCGGGAGTAGTGAGCAGTTCTTC. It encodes CATSPMTSGSSEQFF.

Written as DNA, the CDR3 is TGTGCCAGCAGCAAGACAAACGCGAGAAGCACAGATACGCAGTATTTT. Translating it yields CASSKTNARSTDTQYF. The chain employs TRBV25-1 and TRBJ2-3; no firm D call. This CDR3 contains 16 residues. In germline, CDR1 is MGHDK, CDR2 SYGVNS. V lost 6 bases to trimming and J lost 0 bases, with 16 bases between them.

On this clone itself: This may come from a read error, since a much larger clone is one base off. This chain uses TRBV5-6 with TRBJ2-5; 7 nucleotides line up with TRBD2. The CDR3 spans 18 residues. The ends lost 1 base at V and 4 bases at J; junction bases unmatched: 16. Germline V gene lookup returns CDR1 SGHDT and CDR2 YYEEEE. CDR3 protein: CASSLFLAVGPWRETQYF. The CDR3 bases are TGTGCCAGCAGCTTGTTTCTAGCGGTGGGACCTTGGAGAGAGACCCAGTACTTC. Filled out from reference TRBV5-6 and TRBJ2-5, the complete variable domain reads DAGVTQSPTHLIKTRGQQVTLRCSPKSGHDTVSWYQQALGQGPQFIFQYYEEEERQRGNFPDRFSGHQFPNYSSELNVNALLLGDSALYLCASSLFLAVGPWRETQYFGPGTRLLVL.

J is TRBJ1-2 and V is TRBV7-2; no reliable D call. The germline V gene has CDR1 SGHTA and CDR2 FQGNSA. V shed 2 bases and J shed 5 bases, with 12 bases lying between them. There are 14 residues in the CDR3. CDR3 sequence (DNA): TGTGCCAGCAGCTTATCTGGAGGGTGGTATGGCTACACCTTC. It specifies CASSLSGGWYGYTF.

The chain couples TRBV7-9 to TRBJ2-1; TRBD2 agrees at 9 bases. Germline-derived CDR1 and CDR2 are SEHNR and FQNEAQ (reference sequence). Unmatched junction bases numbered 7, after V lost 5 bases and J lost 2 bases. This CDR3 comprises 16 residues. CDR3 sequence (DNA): TGTGCCAGCAGCCCGTATAGCGGGAGCACCTACAATGAGCAGTTCTTC. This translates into CASSPYSGSTYNEQFF.

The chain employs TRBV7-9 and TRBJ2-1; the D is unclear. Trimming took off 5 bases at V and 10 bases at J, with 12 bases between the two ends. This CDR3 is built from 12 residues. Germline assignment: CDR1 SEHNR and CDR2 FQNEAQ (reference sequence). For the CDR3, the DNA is TGTGCCAGCAGCCCTGAGGTACCGGAGCAGTTCTTC. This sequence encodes CASSPEVPEQFF. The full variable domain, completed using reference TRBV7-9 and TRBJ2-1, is DTGVSQNPRHKITKRGQNVTFRCDPISEHNRLYWYRQTLGQGPEFLTYFQNEAQLEKSRLLSDRFSAERPKGSFSTLEIQRTEQGDSAMYLCASSPEVPEQFFGPGTRLTVL.

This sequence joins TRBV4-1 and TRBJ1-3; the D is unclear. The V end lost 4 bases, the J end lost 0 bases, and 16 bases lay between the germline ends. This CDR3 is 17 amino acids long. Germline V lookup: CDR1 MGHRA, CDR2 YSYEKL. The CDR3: CASSPSISALSGNTIYF. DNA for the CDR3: TGCGCCAGCAGCCCGTCAATCTCCGCGCTCTCTGGAAACACCATATATTTT.

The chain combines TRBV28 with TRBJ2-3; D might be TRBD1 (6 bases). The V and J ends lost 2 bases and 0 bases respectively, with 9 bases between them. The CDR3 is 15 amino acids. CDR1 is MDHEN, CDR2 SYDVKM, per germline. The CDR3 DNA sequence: TGTGCCAGCAGTTTACTTACAGGGAGCACAGATACGCAGTATTTT. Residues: CASSLLTGSTDTQYF.

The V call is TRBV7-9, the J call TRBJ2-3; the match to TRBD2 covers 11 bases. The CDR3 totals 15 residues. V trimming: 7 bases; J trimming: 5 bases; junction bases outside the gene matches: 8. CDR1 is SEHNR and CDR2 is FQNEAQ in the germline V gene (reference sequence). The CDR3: CASTKLAGGVDTQYF. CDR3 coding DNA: TGTGCCAGCACCAAATTAGCGGGAGGGGTAGATACGCAGTATTTT.

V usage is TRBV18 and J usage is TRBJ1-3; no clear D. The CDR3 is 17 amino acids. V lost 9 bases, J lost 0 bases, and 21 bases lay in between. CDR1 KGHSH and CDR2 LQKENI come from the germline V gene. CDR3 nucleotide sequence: TGTGCCAGTCAACCGAGCCAGACGACTATCTCTGGAAACACCATATATTTT. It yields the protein CASQPSQTTISGNTIYF.

The CDR3 DNA reads TGTGCCAGCAGCTTACGGGGGAGTCGGGACAATGAGCAGTTCTTC. Its protein product is CASSLRGSRDNEQFF. The chain carries TRBV7-2 and TRBJ2-1; D is possibly TRBD2 (6 bases). The V gene lost 2 bases and the J gene lost 5 bases, with 13 bases spanning the gap. This CDR3 is built from 15 residues. Germline V gives CDR1 SGHTA, CDR2 FQGNSA.

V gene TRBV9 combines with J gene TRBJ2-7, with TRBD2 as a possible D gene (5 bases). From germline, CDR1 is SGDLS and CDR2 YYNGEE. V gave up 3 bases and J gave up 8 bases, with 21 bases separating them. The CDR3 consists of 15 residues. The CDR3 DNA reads TGTGCCAGCAGCGCCAGCTGGAACCTCGGAGGTCAGCAGTACTTC. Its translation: CASSASWNLGGQQYF. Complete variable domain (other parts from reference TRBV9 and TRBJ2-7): DSGVTQTPKHLITATGQRVTLRCSPRSGDLSVYWYQQSLDQGLQFLIQYYNGEERAKGNILERFSAQQFPDLHSELNLSSLELGDSALYFCASSASWNLGGQQYFGPGTRLTVT.

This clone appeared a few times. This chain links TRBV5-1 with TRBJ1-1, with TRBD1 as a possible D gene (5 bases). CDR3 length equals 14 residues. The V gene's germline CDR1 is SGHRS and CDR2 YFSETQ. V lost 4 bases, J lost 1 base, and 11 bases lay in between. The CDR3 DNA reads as TGCGCCAGCAGCCCCCTGGGGGGGAACACTGAAGCTTTCTTT. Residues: CASSPLGGNTEAFF.

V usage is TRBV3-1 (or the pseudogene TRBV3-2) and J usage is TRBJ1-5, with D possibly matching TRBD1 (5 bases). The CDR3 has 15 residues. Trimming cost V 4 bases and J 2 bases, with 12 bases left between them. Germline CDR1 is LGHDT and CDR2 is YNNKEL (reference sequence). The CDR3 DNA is TGTGCCAGCAGCCCCGGGGGTCCGGGCAATCAGCCCCAGCATTTT. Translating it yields CASSPGGPGNQPQHF.

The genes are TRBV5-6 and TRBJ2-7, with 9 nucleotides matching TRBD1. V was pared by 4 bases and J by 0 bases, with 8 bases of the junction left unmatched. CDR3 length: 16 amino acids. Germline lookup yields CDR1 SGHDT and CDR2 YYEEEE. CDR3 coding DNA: TGTGCCAGCAGCGAGGGTGGGACAGGGACCTCCTACGAGCAGTACTTC. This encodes CASSEGGTGTSYEQYF.

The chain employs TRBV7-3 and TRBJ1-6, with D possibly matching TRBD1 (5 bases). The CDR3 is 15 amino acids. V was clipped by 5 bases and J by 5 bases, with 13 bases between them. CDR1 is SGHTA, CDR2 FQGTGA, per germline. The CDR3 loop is CASSLGTDHNSPLHF. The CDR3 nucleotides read TGTGCCAGCAGCCTTGGGACTGACCATAATTCACCCCTCCACTTT.

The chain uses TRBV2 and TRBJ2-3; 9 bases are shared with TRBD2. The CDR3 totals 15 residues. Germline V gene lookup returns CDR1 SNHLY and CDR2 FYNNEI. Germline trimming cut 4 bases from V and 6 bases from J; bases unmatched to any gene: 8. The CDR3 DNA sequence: TGTGCCAGCAGTGTAGCGGGAGACGTGAGTGATACGCAGTATTTT. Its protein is CASSVAGDVSDTQYF.

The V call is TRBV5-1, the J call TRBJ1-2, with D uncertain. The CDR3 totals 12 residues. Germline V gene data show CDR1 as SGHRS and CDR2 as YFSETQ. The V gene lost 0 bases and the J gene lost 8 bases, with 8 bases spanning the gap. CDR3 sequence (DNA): TGCGCCAGCAGCTTGGATGAGGGAGGCTACACCTTC. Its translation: CASSLDEGGYTF.

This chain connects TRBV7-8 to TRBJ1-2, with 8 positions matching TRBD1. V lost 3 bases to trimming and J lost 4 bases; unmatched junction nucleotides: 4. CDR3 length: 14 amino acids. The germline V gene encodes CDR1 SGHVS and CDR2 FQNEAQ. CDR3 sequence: CASSFRDRTYGYTF. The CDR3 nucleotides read TGTGCCAGCAGCTTCCGGGACAGGACCTATGGCTACACCTTC.

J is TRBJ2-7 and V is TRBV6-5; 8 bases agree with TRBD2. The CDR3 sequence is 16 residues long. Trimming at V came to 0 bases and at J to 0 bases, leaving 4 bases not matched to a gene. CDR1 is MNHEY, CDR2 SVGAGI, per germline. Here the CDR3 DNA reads TGTGCCAGCAGTTACTCGGGCGGGAGGCCCTCCTACGAGCAGTACTTC. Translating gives CASSYSGGRPSYEQYF.

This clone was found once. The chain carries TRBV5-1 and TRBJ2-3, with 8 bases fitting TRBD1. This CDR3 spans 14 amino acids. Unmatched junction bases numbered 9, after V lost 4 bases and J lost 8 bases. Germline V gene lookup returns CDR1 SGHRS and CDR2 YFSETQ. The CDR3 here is CASSLVGQAPTQYF. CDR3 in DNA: TGCGCCAGCAGCCTGGTGGGACAGGCTCCTACGCAGTATTTT.

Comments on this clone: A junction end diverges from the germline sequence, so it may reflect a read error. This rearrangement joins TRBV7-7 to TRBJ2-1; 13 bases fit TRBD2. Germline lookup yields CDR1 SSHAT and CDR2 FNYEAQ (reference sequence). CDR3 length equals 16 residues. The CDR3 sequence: CASSEALAGGQNEQFF. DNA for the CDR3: TGTGCTAGCAGCGAGGCACTAGCGGGAGGGCAGAATGAGCAGTTCTTC.